This TCR beta chain is drawn from a study of shared clonotypes between healthy human individuals (dated by TCRdb to 2018 to 2020). Broadly, across the study: Three men and a couple of women, aged 18 to 49 years, made up the cohort. Blood TCR repertoires of five healthy adults were deeply sequenced to estimate repertoire size and the extent of clonotype sharing between individuals. To increase sequencing depth and limit assay-specific biases, different laboratories used diverse techniques to prepare libraries and sequence TCR repertoires. Per donor, leukapheresis produced somewhere between about 0.8 and 9.5 billion PBMCs. Results and caveats for the whole study, not just this receptor: Based on pairwise subsampling, the degree of clonotype sharing among donors was expected to be affected by sequencing depth. The small number of donors limited the genetic and exposure-history diversity represented. Sampling was restricted to blood, and TCR repertoires in tissue are likely to differ from TCR repertoires in blood.

The V end loses 3 bases and the J end loses 1 base, and a stretch of 12 bases separates them. From a lookup of the germline V gene, CDR1 and CDR2 are MGHRA and YSYEKL. The CDR3, cysteine through phenylalanine, is 15 amino acids long. Here the CDR3 DNA is all that survives: 45 bases in frame from base 1. This clone was observed a few times. There is no known antigen for this receptor. No much larger clone is present one base from it, and per-base qualities are unavailable. Using the deep immunoSEQ assay, multiplex PCR amplified TCR CDR3 regions from genomic DNA. For each cell subset, the extracted genomic DNA was distributed evenly across all wells of several immunoSEQ 96-well plates, and each plate served as one replicate. For unsorted PBMC, approximately 0.3 ug genomic DNA, equal to 30,000 or so T cell genomes, was loaded into each replicate PCR. Genomic DNA from unsorted PBMC was sequenced over ten immunoSEQ deep assay plates. Purified libraries were quantified with a Qubit 3.0 fluorometer, sized on a Bioanalyzer 2100, and re-quantified with the KAPA Library Quantification kit. A separate single-read 150-cycle Illumina NextSeq 550 flow cell was used to sequence each immunoSEQ 96-well plate. Turning to the authors' computational methods: The immunoSEQ output contained only junctional sequences without quality scores, so filtering could not match that applied to full-length reads. Sequences were annotated with PyIR, a Python wrapper for IgBLAST v1.9, and V/J genes and CDR3 were assigned using IMGT germline references. Any read was removed if the V/J assignment was weak (E-value above 1e-6), the CDR3 was missing, or the read contained stop codons, out-of-frame junctions, or ambiguous translated residues. V3J clonotypes were defined as sequences sharing an identical inferred V gene, J gene, and CDR3 amino acid sequence. The percentage overlap between two repertoires was calculated by dividing the number of shared unique clonotypes by the size of the smaller repertoire. Three approaches were used to assess repertoire richness: RTK rarefaction, the Chao1 estimator, and Recon v2.1 estimates of unobserved clonotypes. This is the immuneACCESS table as TCRdb keeps it, with only in-frame sequences that have V and J called. A part of the clones is gone; compared with another copy, unresolved V genes explain less than half, and the rest is unexplained. V and J calls and clone size come straight from that table; D and trimming were deduced from the DNA. This sample has about half a million clones in its table, and approximately 79% of those were observed once. The ten largest clones represent roughly 12% of the sample.

The donors were healthy, HIV-negative adults with no recently reported acute infections or vaccinations. Only Caucasian adults living in Nashville, Tennessee, USA were represented among the donors. In the unsorted samples, tens of millions of PBMCs were counted, and genomic DNA was extracted using the QIAamp DNA Blood Mini kit. Blood was obtained by leukapheresis, after which PBMCs were separated by Ficoll-Histopaque density gradient centrifugation and cryopreserved in liquid nitrogen vapor phase. The sample comprised PBMCs. The chain joins TRBV4-1 to TRBJ1-1; a weak D assignment points to TRBD1 (5 bases agree). This TCR was recovered from a woman aged 40 to 50 in good health. Some clones in this sample may be carry-over from other donors' samples. The sequence in DNA is TGCGCCAGCAGCCAGGGGACTTTTCAGAACACTGAAGCTTTCTTT. Protein translation: CASSQGTFQNTEAFF.